One and the same sample provided the 16 T cell receptor beta chains below, sequenced in a study of blood T cell repertoires in COVID-19. Generated by immunoSEQ multiplex PCR, the TCRdb table keeps only in-frame clones and is missing some. The profile shows 70,000 to 100,000 clones, 70% to 85% of them singletons. Input material: peripheral blood. All receptors derive from a woman aged 55-70 years in a cohort sampled during active or convalescent COVID-19.

This clone was observed at least ten times. J is TRBJ1-5 and V is TRBV7-2; 7 bases match TRBD1. Germline V CDR1 and CDR2: SGHTA, FQGNSA. The V gene end was trimmed by 6 bases and the J gene end by 5 bases; junction bases not matched to a gene: 7. This CDR3 is 14 amino acids long. The CDR3 DNA reads TGTGCCAGCAGTTGGGACAGTGTCGATCAGCCCCAGCATTTT. It yields the protein CASSWDSVDQPQHF.

The chain combines TRBV18 with TRBJ2-5; D remains unclear. The CDR3 has 13 amino acids. Germline V gene sequence: CDR1 KGHSH, CDR2 LQKENI. Trimming cost V 2 bases and J 1 base, with 5 bases left between them. Written as DNA, the CDR3 is TGTGCCAGCTCACCAGGGCTCCAAGAGACCCAGTACTTC. Amino acid sequence: CASSPGLQETQYF. The entire variable domain, with the rest obtained from reference TRBV18 and TRBJ2-5, is as follows: NAGVMQNPRHLVRRRGQEARLRCSPMKGHSHVYWYRQLPEEGLKFMVYLQKENIIDESGMPKERFSAEFPKEGPSILRIQQVVRGDSAAYFCASSPGLQETQYFGPGTRLLVL.

The gene calls are TRBV11-2 and TRBJ2-3; 7 positions agree with TRBD2. V lost 2 bases and J lost 2; bases outside the gene matches: 4. Germline CDR1 and CDR2: SGHAT and FQNNGV. This CDR3 is built from 15 residues. DNA for the CDR3: TGTGCCAGCAGCTTAAGACTAGCCCACACAGATACGCAGTATTTT. It specifies CASSLRLAHTDTQYF. Based on the CDR3 plus reference TRBV11-2 and TRBJ2-3, the full variable domain is EAGVAQSPRYKIIEKRQSVAFWCNPISGHATLYWYQQILGQGPKLLIQFQNNGVVDDSQLPKDRFSAERLKGVDSTLKIQPAKLEDSAVYLCASSLRLAHTDTQYFGPGTRLTVL.

This clone was detected only a few times. The chain carries TRBV11-1 and TRBJ2-7; perhaps TRBD1 as D (5 bases). The germline V gene encodes CDR1 SGHAT and CDR2 FQDESV (reference sequence). Trimming took off 7 bases at V and 0 bases at J, with 13 bases between the two ends. The CDR3 runs 14 residues. CDR3 sequence: CASKLGAFSYEQYF. The DNA for the CDR3 is TGTGCCAGCAAATTAGGGGCCTTCTCCTACGAGCAGTACTTC.

This clone was seen just once. The chain is built from TRBV11-1 and TRBJ2-1; D call uncertain. The CDR3 totals 16 residues. Trimming took 0 bases from V and 0 from J, leaving 9 bases between them. Germline lookup yields CDR1 SGHAT and CDR2 FQDESV (reference sequence). CDR3 residues: CASSLAGLSSYNEQFF. DNA for the CDR3: TGTGCCAGCAGCTTAGCGGGCCTTAGCTCCTACAATGAGCAGTTCTTC.

This chain's CDR3 is CASSRLAGTGNQPQHF. The CDR3 DNA is TGTGCCAGCAGCCGGTTGGCCGGGACAGGCAATCAGCCCCAGCATTTT. The rearrangement joins TRBV7-6 to TRBJ1-5; 7 nucleotides match TRBD1. V gave up 5 bases and J gave up 2 bases; unmatched junction bases: 9. The CDR3 is 16 amino acids. In germline, CDR1 is SGHVS, CDR2 FNYEAQ. Based on the CDR3 plus reference TRBV7-6 and TRBJ1-5, the full variable domain is GAGVSQSPRYKVTKRGQDVALRCDPISGHVSLYWYRQALGQGPEFLTYFNYEAQQDKSGLPNDRFSAERPEGSISTLTIQRTEQRDSAMYRCASSRLAGTGNQPQHFGDGTRLSIL.

This rearrangement joins TRBV5-1 to TRBJ1-1; 9 positions match TRBD1. Germline V CDR1 and CDR2: SGHRS, YFSETQ. The CDR3 totals 14 residues. V was pared by 1 base and J by 8 bases, with 6 bases of the junction left unmatched. The CDR3 nucleotides are TGCGCCAGCAGCTTGCCTGACAGGGGGGCAGAAGCTTTCTTT. This sequence encodes CASSLPDRGAEAFF.

This clone was seen a single time. J is TRBJ2-3 and V is TRBV28; D might be TRBD1 (5 bases). This CDR3 contains 14 residues. Germline CDR1 is MDHEN and CDR2 is SYDVKM. V was cut by 6 bases and J by 7 bases, with 17 bases left in between. The CDR3 here is CASSRPGAGHTQYF. CDR3 nucleotides: TGTGCCAGCAGCCGACCCGGAGCAGGGCATACGCAGTATTTT.

This clone was recorded once. The chain is built from TRBV7-9 and TRBJ2-5, with 11 bases lining up with TRBD2. Germline CDR1 SEHNR, CDR2 FQNEAQ (reference sequence). J lost 4 bases, V lost 2 bases, and 3 bases had no gene match. The CDR3 consists of 15 residues. As DNA, the CDR3 is TGTGCCAGCAGCTTATCTAGCGGGGGGATAGAGACCCAGTACTTC. This codes for CASSLSSGGIETQYF. The full variable domain, rest sourced from reference TRBV7-9 and TRBJ2-5, is DTGVSQNPRHKITKRGQNVTFRCDPISEHNRLYWYRQTLGQGPEFLTYFQNEAQLEKSRLLSDRFSAERPKGSFSTLEIQRTEQGDSAMYLCASSLSSGGIETQYFGPGTRLLVL.

This clone appeared a single time. The chain is built from TRBV5-1 and TRBJ2-1, with D maybe TRBD2 (5 bases). Germline CDR1 reads SGHRS; CDR2 reads YFSETQ. This CDR3 has 11 residues. V was clipped by 9 bases and J by 6 bases, with 10 bases between them. The CDR3 coding sequence is TGCGCCACCCGAGGAGGCAATGAGCAGTTCTTC. Amino acids: CATRGGNEQFF.

This clone appeared once. CDR3 sequence reads: CASSLQGPGAGELFF. In DNA, the CDR3 is TGCGCCAGCAGCTTACAGGGGCCGGGGGCCGGGGAGCTGTTTTTT. This chain connects TRBV5-1 to TRBJ2-2, with D possibly being TRBD1 (7 bases). Trimming shortened V by 2 bases and J by 6 bases, and 14 bases separated the two germline ends. Germline V lookup: CDR1 SGHRS, CDR2 YFSETQ. This CDR3 spans 15 amino acids.

The gene calls are TRBV5-1 and TRBJ1-5; 11 bases are shared with TRBD1. The CDR3 contains 14 residues. Germline V gene lookup returns CDR1 SGHRS and CDR2 YFSETQ. Trimming at V came to 4 bases and at J to 5 bases, leaving 2 bases not matched to a gene. In nucleotides, the CDR3 is TGCGCCAGCAGCCAGGGACAGGGGGATCAGCCCCAGCATTTT. This translates into CASSQGQGDQPQHF.

V is TRBV5-6 and J is TRBJ2-1; 13 positions match TRBD2. V was pared by 4 bases and J by 7 bases, with 2 bases of the junction left unmatched. The CDR3 runs to 14 residues. Germline V gene lookup returns CDR1 SGHDT and CDR2 YYEEEE. The CDR3 spells CASSVGLAGNEQFF. As DNA, the CDR3 is TGTGCCAGCAGCGTGGGACTAGCGGGGAATGAGCAGTTCTTC.

The chain uses TRBV5-1 and TRBJ1-6; D uncertain. This CDR3 contains 13 residues. CDR1 is SGHRS, CDR2 YFSETQ, per germline. The V and J ends lost 0 bases and 14 bases respectively, with 12 bases between them. This CDR3 reads CASSLDGEVTLHF. The CDR3 DNA follows: TGCGCCAGCAGCTTGGACGGAGAAGTTACCCTCCACTTT.

The chain has TRBV5-4 and TRBJ2-1, with D perhaps TRBD1 (7 bases). The ends were cut back, 4 bases at V and 4 bases at J, with 12 bases in the middle. There are 14 residues in the CDR3. The germline V gene encodes CDR1 SGHNT and CDR2 YYREEE (reference sequence). The CDR3 region is CASSGGTAYNEQFF. CDR3 DNA sequence: TGTGCCAGCAGCGGGGGGACAGCATACAATGAGCAGTTCTTC.

This clone was picked up a small number of times. The J gene is TRBJ1-2, the V gene TRBV6-1, with TRBD1 identical over 7 bases. The CDR3 length is 15 residues. Looked up from germline, CDR1 is MNHNS and CDR2 is SASEGT. V was pared by 3 bases and J by 4 bases, with 8 bases of the junction left unmatched. CDR3 protein: CASSEIRQGGYGYTF. For the CDR3, the DNA is TGTGCCAGCAGTGAGATAAGACAGGGAGGCTATGGCTACACCTTC.